Following are 24 T cell receptor beta chains from one sample sequenced in a study of T cells in tumors after PD-1 blockade. Repertoires were generated with immunoSEQ multiplex PCR, while TCRdb's copy carries only in-frame clones and drops some. The sample gives some 2,400 clones, 55% to 70% of which show up once; approximately 13% is in the top ten. Sequencing was performed on tumor tissue, taken after anti-PD-1 treatment. The receptors stem from a human donor with basal cell carcinoma.

For this clone: The CDR3 ends on some other residue instead of the conserved phenylalanine or tryptophan, so this is likely a read error. Because the CDR3's place on the DNA is in doubt, the DNA is left out and the CDR3 is given as listed by TCRdb. The gene calls are TRBV20-1 and TRBJ2-7; the table's D call, TRBD2, has no DNA check behind it. The CDR3 is 10 residues long, counting both termini. Germline-derived CDR1 and CDR2 are DFQATT and SNEGSKA (reference sequence). CDR3 sequence: CSAGRTSAIY.

The J gene is TRBJ2-1, the V gene TRBV11-3; 13 bases are a match to TRBD2. The germline V gene has CDR1 SGHNT and CDR2 YENEEA. J was trimmed by 7 bases and V by 1 base; bases with no gene match: 4. The CDR3 is 16 amino acids. CDR3 residues: CASSLAGTSGKNEQFF. CDR3 in DNA: TGTGCCAGCAGCTTAGCTGGGACTAGCGGGAAGAATGAGCAGTTCTTC.

The chain joins TRBV28 to TRBJ2-7; the D gene is possibly TRBD1 (6 bases). Trimming pared 2 bases from V and 1 base from J, leaving 18 bases between. This CDR3 spans 17 amino acids. Germline V gives CDR1 MDHEN, CDR2 SYDVKM. CDR3 in DNA: TGTGCCAGCAGTTTACTCCCAGGGGCAGGAGCGTCCTACGAGCAGTACTTC. It specifies CASSLLPGAGASYEQYF.

The chain combines TRBV9 with TRBJ2-5; TRBD2 agrees at 8 bases. The V gene end was trimmed by 3 bases and the J gene end by 5 bases; junction bases not matched to a gene: 12. The CDR3 length is 16 residues. Germline V gene lookup returns CDR1 SGDLS and CDR2 YYNGEE. The CDR3, as DNA: TGTGCCAGCAGCGCCAGCATACGGGAGGGCCGGGAGACCCAGTACTTC. It is translated as CASSASIREGRETQYF.

This clone was counted between two and nine times. The chain is built from TRBV7-2 and TRBJ2-7; 11 bases map to TRBD1. Per germline, CDR1 SGHTA and CDR2 FQGNSA. J gave up 5 bases and V 4 bases, and 7 bases lay outside the gene matches. The CDR3 runs to 15 residues. In DNA, the CDR3 is TGTGCCAGCAGCTCCCGGACAGGGGGCAGCCACGAGCAGTACTTC. Residues: CASSSRTGGSHEQYF. The complete variable domain, with remaining parts taken from reference TRBV7-2 and TRBJ2-7, reads GAGVSQSPSNKVTEKGKDVELRCDPISGHTALYWYRQSLGQGLEFLIYFQGNSAPDKSGLPSDRFSAERTGGSVSTLTIQRTQQEDSAVYLCASSSRTGGSHEQYFGPGTRLTVT.

The genes are TRBV5-1 and TRBJ2-2; D unclear. CDR3 size: 13 residues. V shed 0 bases and J shed 4 bases, with 4 bases lying between them. Germline V CDR1 and CDR2: SGHRS, YFSETQ. The CDR3 region has the DNA TGCGCCAGCAGCTTGGACGGCACCGGGGAGCTGTTTTTT. Translation: CASSLDGTGELFF. The complete variable domain, with remaining parts taken from reference TRBV5-1 and TRBJ2-2, reads KAGVTQTPRYLIKTRGQQVTLSCSPISGHRSVSWYQQTPGQGLQFLFEYFSETQRNKGNFPGRFSGRQFSNSRSEMNVSTLELGDSALYLCASSLDGTGELFFGEGSRLTVL.

The J gene is TRBJ2-1, the V gene TRBV9; D unclear. V lost 0 bases to trimming and J lost 6 bases, with 13 bases between them. CDR1 and CDR2 from the germline V gene are SGDLS and YYNGEE. The CDR3 extends over 15 amino acids. This CDR3 reads CASSVEPVGTNEQFF. In nucleotides, the CDR3 is TGTGCCAGCAGCGTAGAGCCAGTGGGAACCAATGAGCAGTTCTTC.

The chain carries TRBV9 and TRBJ1-2; the D is unclear. V gave up 1 base and J gave up 1 base, with 8 bases separating them. The CDR3 is 14 residues long. The germline CDR1 and CDR2 sequences are SGDLS and YYNGEE. This CDR3 is CASSVLPDNYGYTF. DNA for the CDR3: TGTGCCAGCAGCGTACTACCGGATAACTATGGCTACACCTTC.

The chain uses TRBV6-5 and TRBJ2-3, with D uncertain. The V gene's germline CDR1 is MNHEY and CDR2 SVGAGI. This CDR3 has 14 residues. Trimming pared 0 bases from V and 0 bases from J, leaving 4 bases between. CDR3 amino acids: CASSYSGSTDTQYF. CDR3 bases: TGTGCCAGCAGTTACTCCGGTAGCACAGATACGCAGTATTTT.

V gene TRBV29-1 combines with J gene TRBJ2-5; D is ambiguous. The CDR3 contains 13 residues. Germline V gene data show CDR1 as SQVTM and CDR2 as ANQGSEA. Trimming removed 4 bases from V and 4 bases from J, with 13 bases in between. CDR3: CSVGYLSSETQYF. CDR3 DNA sequence: TGCAGCGTTGGTTACCTCAGCTCAGAGACCCAGTACTTC.

The V call is TRBV5-4, the J call TRBJ2-1, with 10 bases fitting TRBD1. The CDR3 is 16 amino acids. From germline, CDR1 is SGHNT and CDR2 YYREEE (reference sequence). V was pared by 3 bases and J by 4 bases, with 7 bases of the junction left unmatched. Here the CDR3 reads CASSWGGTGAYNEQFF. CDR3 nucleotide sequence: TGTGCCAGCAGCTGGGGGGGGACAGGGGCTTACAATGAGCAGTTCTTC.

The chain uses TRBV18 and TRBJ2-5, with D uncertain. V dropped 4 bases and J dropped 2 bases, with 8 bases sitting between them. Looked up from germline, CDR1 is KGHSH and CDR2 is LQKENI. The CDR3 sequence is 13 residues long. In DNA, the CDR3 is TGTGCCAGCTCACTGACGGAACAAGAGACCCAGTACTTC. It specifies CASSLTEQETQYF.

This rearrangement joins TRBV28 to TRBJ2-7, with 7 bases identical to TRBD1. CDR1 and CDR2 from the germline V gene are MDHEN and SYDVKM. This CDR3 region has 15 residues. V dropped 8 bases and J dropped 0; count of bases not matched to a gene: 10. The CDR3 nucleotides are TGTGCCAGCCCCCCCAGGGACAGAATCTCCTACGAGCAGTACTTC. This translates into CASPPRDRISYEQYF.

This rearrangement joins TRBV28 to TRBJ2-7; 9 positions agree with TRBD1. The CDR3 loop spans 15 amino acids. After removal of 8 bases from V and 2 bases from J, the junction contained 10 bases not matched to a gene. Germline values: CDR1 MDHEN, CDR2 SYDVKM. In DNA form, the CDR3 reads TGTGCCAGCGCGATAAATAGACAGGGGGCCTACGAGCAGTACTTC. Its translation: CASAINRQGAYEQYF.

The chain joins TRBV27 to TRBJ2-1; 14 bases align to TRBD2. From germline, CDR1 is MNHEY and CDR2 SMNVEV (reference sequence). V was pared by 1 base and J by 8 bases, with 10 bases of the junction left unmatched. The CDR3 runs to 18 residues. Here the CDR3 reads CASSLWGLAGVSSDEQFF. As DNA, the CDR3 is TGTGCCAGCAGTTTATGGGGACTAGCGGGAGTTTCCAGCGATGAGCAGTTCTTC.

In DNA form, the CDR3 reads TGTGCCAGCAGTGACAACTACGAGCAGTACTTC. This codes for CASSDNYEQYF. The chain employs TRBV6-2 or TRBV6-3 and TRBJ2-7, with D unresolved. Looked up from germline, CDR1 is MNHEY and CDR2 is SVGEGT. Trimming removed 5 bases from V and 3 bases from J, with 5 bases in between. The CDR3 has 11 residues.

The chain recombines TRBV3-1 (or the pseudogene TRBV3-2) with TRBJ2-7; D perhaps matches TRBD2 (5 bases). CDR1 and CDR2 from the germline V gene are LGHDT and YNNKEL (reference sequence). Trimming stripped 4 bases from V and 3 bases from J, with 10 bases between. This CDR3 is built from 13 residues. CDR3 sequence reads: CASSRSRGYEQYF. The DNA for the CDR3 is TGTGCCAGCAGCCGTTCCCGGGGCTACGAGCAGTACTTC.

This CDR3 is CATSGSGGWSGANVLTF. The CDR3, as DNA: TGTGCCACCAGTGGGTCAGGGGGATGGTCTGGGGCCAACGTCCTGACTTTC. The V gene is TRBV24-1, the J gene TRBJ2-6; 7 bases agree with TRBD1. V shed 5 bases and J 1 base; nucleotides not matched to a gene: 7. The CDR3 covers 17 residues. CDR1 is KGHDR, CDR2 SFDVKD, per germline.

This clone came up a few times. V gene TRBV28 combines with J gene TRBJ2-2; D gene ambiguous. V lost 3 bases to trimming and J lost 5 bases, with 7 bases between them. CDR3 length: 13 amino acids. CDR1 is MDHEN and CDR2 is SYDVKM in the germline V gene. The chain's CDR3 is CASSFLGTGELFF. Written as DNA, the CDR3 is TGTGCCAGCAGTTTTCTGGGTACCGGGGAGCTGTTTTTT.

This clone was found a few times. The chain combines TRBV25-1 with TRBJ2-1; 10 bases fit TRBD2. CDR3 length: 14 amino acids. Unmatched junction bases numbered 7, after V lost 5 bases and J lost 9 bases. Germline V lookup: CDR1 MGHDK, CDR2 SYGVNS. DNA of the CDR3: TGTGCCAGCAGTTTACAGGGACTAGCGCTTGAGCAGTTCTTC. Translated: CASSLQGLALEQFF.

There are a few counts of this clone. This sequence joins TRBV5-5 and TRBJ2-3; D unclear. Per the germline V gene, CDR1 is SGHKS and CDR2 is YYEKEE (reference sequence). The CDR3 extends over 14 amino acids. With 6 bases removed from V and 6 bases from J, the gap between germline ends came to 17 bases. DNA of the CDR3: TGTGCCAGCATCTGGGGTAGGGAACGGGATACGCAGTATTTT. This translates into CASIWGRERDTQYF.

The rearrangement uses TRBV10-3 and TRBJ2-2, with 12 bases identical to TRBD2. There are 14 residues in the CDR3. V shed 7 bases and J 6 bases; nucleotides not matched to a gene: 3. Per the germline V gene, CDR1 is ENHRY and CDR2 is SYGVKD. CDR3 DNA sequence: TGTGCCATCACCCGACTAGCGGGGGCCGGGGAGCTGTTTTTT. This translates into CAITRLAGAGELFF.

This chain uses TRBV28 with TRBJ2-5, with 7 positions matching TRBD2. There are 14 residues in the CDR3. The junction had 10 bases not matched to a gene; V was cut back by 7 bases and J by 5 bases. CDR1 MDHEN and CDR2 SYDVKM come from the germline V gene. The CDR3 DNA reads as TGTGCCAGCACAACGGGAGGTCTGTCTGAGACCCAGTACTTC. Its translation: CASTTGGLSETQYF. The full variable domain, its missing parts supplied by reference TRBV28 and TRBJ2-5, is DVKVTQSSRYLVKRTGEKVFLECVQDMDHENMFWYRQDPGLGLRLIYFSYDVKMKEKGDIPEGYSVSREKKERFSLILESASTNQTSMYLCASTTGGLSETQYFGPGTRLLVL.

V usage is TRBV4-1 and J usage is TRBJ1-2; D remains unclear. V lost 4 bases and J 0 bases, leaving 12 bases between the germline ends. The CDR3 runs to 15 residues. CDR1 MGHRA and CDR2 YSYEKL come from the germline V gene. The CDR3: CASSPRLEANYGYTF. In nucleotides, the CDR3 is TGCGCCAGCAGCCCAAGACTGGAAGCTAACTATGGCTACACCTTC.